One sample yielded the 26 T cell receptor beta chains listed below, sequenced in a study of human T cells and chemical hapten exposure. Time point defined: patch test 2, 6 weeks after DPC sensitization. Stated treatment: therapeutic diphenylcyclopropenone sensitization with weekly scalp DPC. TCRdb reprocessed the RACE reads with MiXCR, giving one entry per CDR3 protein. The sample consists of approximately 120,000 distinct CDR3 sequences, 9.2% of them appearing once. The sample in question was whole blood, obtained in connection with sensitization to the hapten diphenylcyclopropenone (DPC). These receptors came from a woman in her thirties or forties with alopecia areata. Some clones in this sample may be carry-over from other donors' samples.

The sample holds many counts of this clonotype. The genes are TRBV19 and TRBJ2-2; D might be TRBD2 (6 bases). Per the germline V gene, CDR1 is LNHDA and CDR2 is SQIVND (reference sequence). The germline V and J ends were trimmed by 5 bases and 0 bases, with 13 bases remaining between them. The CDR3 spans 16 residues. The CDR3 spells CASSSSGTANTGELFF. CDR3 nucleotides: TGTGCCAGTAGTTCCTCCGGGACTGCGAACACCGGGGAGCTGTTTTTT.

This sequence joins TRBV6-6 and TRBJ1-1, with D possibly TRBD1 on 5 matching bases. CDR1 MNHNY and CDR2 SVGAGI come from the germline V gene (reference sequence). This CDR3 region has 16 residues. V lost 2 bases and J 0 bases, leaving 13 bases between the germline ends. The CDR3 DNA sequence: TGTGCCAGCAGTTACGGGGCAGGGTCCGTGAACACTGAAGCTTTCTTT. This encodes CASSYGAGSVNTEAFF.

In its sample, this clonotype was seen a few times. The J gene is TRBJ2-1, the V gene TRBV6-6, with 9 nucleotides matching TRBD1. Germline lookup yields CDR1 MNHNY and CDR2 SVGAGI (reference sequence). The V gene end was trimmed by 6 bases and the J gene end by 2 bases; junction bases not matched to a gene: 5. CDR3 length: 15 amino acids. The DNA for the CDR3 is TGTGCCAGCAGACTCAACAGGGGGCCCTACAATGAGCAGTTCTTC. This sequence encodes CASRLNRGPYNEQFF.

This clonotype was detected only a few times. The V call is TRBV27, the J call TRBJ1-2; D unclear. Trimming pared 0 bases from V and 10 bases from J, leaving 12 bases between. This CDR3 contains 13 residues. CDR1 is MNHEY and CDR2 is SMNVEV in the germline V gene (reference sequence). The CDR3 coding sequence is TGTGCCAGCAGTTTATCGGAGGCAGCCTCCTACACCTTC. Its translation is CASSLSEAASYTF.

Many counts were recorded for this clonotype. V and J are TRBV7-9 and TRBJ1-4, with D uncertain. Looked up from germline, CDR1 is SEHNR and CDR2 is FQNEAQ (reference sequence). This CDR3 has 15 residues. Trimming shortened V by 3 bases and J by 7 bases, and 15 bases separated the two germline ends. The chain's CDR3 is CASSFSSREFEKLFF. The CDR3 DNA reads TGTGCCAGCAGCTTTTCCTCACGAGAGTTTGAAAAACTGTTTTTT.

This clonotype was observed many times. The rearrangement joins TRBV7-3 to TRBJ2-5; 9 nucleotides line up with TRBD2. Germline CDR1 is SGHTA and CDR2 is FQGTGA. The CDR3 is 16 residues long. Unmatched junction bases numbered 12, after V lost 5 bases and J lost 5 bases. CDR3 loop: CASSPNAGGLIETQYF. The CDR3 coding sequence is TGTGCCAGCAGCCCTAATGCGGGGGGGCTCATCGAGACCCAGTACTTC.

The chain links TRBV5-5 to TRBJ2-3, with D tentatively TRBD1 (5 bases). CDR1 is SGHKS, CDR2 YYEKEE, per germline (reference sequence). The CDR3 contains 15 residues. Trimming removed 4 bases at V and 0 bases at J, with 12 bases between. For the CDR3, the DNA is TGTGCCAGCAGCATTAGGGGTACTAGCACAGATACGCAGTATTTT. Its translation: CASSIRGTSTDTQYF.

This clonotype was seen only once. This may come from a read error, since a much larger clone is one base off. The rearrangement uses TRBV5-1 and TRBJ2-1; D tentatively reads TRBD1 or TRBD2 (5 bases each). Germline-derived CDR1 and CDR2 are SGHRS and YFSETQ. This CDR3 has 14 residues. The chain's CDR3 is CASSLDGTLNEQIF. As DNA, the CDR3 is TGCGCCAGCAGCTTGGATGGGACCCTCAATGAGCAGATCTTC.

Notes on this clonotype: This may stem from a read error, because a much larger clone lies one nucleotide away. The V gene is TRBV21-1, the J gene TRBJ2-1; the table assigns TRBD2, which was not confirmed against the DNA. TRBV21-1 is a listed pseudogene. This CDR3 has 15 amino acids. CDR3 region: CASNVLAGYCDEQLF. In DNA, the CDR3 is TGTGCCAGCAATGTCCTAGCGGGGTATTGCGATGAGCAGTTATTC.

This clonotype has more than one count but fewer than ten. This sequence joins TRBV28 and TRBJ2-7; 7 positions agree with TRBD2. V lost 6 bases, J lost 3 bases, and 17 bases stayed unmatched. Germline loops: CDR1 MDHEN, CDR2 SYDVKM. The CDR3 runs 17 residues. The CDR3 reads CASSSELAVSRGYEQYF. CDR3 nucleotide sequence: TGTGCCAGCAGCTCGGAGCTAGCGGTGTCCCGGGGCTACGAGCAGTACTTC.

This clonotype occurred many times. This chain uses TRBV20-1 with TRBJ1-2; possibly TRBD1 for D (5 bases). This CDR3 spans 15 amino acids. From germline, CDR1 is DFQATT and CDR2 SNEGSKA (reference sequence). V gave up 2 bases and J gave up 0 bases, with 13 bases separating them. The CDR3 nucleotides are TGCAGTGCTAGACTCGGGGGGGGAACTAACTATGGCTACACCTTC. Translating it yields CSARLGGGTNYGYTF.

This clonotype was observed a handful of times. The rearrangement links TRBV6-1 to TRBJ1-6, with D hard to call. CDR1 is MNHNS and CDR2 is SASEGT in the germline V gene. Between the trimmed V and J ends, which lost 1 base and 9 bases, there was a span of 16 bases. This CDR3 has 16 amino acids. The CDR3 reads CASSEVQGRAGSPLHF. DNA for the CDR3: TGTGCCAGCAGTGAAGTACAAGGCCGGGCAGGTTCACCCCTCCACTTT.

In DNA form, the CDR3 reads TGTGCCAGCAGTATCACCGAACGGGAGGCGAGCTCCTATAATTCACCCCTCCACTTT. It encodes CASSITEREASSYNSPLHF. J is TRBJ1-6 and V is TRBV6-2 or TRBV6-3; D is uncertain. The germline V and J ends were trimmed by 5 bases and 0 bases, with 20 bases remaining between them. CDR1 and CDR2 from the germline V gene are MNHEY and SVGEGT. This CDR3 comprises 19 residues.

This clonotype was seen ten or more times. The CDR3: CASSPLGTNTGELFF. The CDR3 nucleotides are TGTGCCAGCAGCCCGCTCGGGACGAACACCGGGGAGCTGTTTTTT. The chain has TRBV5-6 and TRBJ2-2; D is possibly TRBD2 (5 bases). The germline CDR1 and CDR2 sequences are SGHDT and YYEEEE. Trimming cost V 4 bases and J 0 bases, with 10 bases left between them. The CDR3 extends over 15 amino acids. Supplemented by reference TRBV5-6 and TRBJ2-2, the full variable domain reads DAGVTQSPTHLIKTRGQQVTLRCSPKSGHDTVSWYQQALGQGPQFIFQYYEEEERQRGNFPDRFSGHQFPNYSSELNVNALLLGDSALYLCASSPLGTNTGELFFGEGSRLTVL.

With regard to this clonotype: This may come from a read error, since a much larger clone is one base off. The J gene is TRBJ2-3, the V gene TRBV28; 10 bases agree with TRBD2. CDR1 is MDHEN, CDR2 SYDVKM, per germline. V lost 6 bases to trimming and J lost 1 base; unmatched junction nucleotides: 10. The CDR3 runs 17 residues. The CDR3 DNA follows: TGTGCCAGCAGCCCCCCGCGACTAGCGGGCCGCACAGATACGCAGTATTTT. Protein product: CASSPPRLAGRTDTQYF. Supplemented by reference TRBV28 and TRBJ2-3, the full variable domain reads DVKVTQSSRYLVKRTGEKVFLECVQDMDHENMFWYRQDPGLGLRLIYFSYDVKMKEKGDIPEGYSVSREKKERFSLILESASTNQTSMYLCASSPPRLAGRTDTQYFGPGTRLTVL.

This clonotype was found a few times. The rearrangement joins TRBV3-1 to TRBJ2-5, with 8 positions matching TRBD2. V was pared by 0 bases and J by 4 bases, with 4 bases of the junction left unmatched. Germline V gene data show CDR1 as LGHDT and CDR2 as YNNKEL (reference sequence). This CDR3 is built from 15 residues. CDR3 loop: CASSQDPGGRETQYF. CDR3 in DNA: TGTGCCAGCAGCCAAGATCCGGGGGGGCGAGAGACCCAGTACTTC.

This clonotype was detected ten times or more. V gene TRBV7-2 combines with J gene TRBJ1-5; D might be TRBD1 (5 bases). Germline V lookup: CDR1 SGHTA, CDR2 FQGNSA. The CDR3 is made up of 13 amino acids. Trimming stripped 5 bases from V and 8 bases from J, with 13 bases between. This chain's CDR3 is CASSHPEGEPQHF. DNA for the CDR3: TGTGCCAGCAGCCACCCGGAAGGGGAGCCCCAGCATTTT.

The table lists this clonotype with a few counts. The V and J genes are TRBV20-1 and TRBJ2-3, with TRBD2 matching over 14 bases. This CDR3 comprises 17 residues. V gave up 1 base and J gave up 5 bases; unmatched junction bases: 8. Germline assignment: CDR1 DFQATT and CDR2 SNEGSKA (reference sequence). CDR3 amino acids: CSARGGLAGGQGDTQYF. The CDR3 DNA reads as TGCAGTGCTAGAGGCGGACTAGCGGGGGGACAGGGAGATACGCAGTATTTT.

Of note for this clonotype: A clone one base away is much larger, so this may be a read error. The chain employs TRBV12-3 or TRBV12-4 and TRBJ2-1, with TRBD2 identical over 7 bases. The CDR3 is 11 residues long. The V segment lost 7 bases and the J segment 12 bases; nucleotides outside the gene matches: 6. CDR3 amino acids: CASIPGTTQFF. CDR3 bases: TGTGCCAGCATCCCCGGGACTACGCAGTTCTTC.

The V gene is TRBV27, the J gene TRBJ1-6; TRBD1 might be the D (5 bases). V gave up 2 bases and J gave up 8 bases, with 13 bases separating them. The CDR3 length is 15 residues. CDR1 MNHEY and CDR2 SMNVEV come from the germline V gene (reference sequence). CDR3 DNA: TGTGCCAGCAGTTTAAATCAGGGTTTTGATTCACCCCTCCACTTT. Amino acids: CASSLNQGFDSPLHF.

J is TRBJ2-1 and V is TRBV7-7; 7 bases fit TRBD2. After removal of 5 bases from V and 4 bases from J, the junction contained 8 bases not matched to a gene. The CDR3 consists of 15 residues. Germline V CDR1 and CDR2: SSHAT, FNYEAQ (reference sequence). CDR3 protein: CASSVGGSVYNEQFF. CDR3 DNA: TGTGCCAGCAGCGTCGGGGGGTCCGTTTACAATGAGCAGTTCTTC.

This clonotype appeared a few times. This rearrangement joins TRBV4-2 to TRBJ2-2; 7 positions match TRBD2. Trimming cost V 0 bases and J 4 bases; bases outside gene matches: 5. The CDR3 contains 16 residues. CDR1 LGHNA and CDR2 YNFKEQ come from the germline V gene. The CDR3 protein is CASSQDALASTGELFF. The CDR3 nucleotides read TGTGCCAGCAGCCAAGACGCACTAGCGAGCACCGGGGAGCTGTTTTTT.

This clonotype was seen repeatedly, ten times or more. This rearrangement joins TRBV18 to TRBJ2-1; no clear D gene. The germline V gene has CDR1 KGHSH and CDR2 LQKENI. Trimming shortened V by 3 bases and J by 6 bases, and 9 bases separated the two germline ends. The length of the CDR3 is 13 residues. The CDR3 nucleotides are TGTGCCAGCTCACCTGGACGGGCCAATGAGCAGTTCTTC. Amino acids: CASSPGRANEQFF.

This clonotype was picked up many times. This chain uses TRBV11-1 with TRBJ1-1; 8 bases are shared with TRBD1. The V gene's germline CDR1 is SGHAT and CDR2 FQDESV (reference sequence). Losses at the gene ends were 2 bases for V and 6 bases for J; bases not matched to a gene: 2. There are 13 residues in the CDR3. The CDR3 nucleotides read TGTGCCAGCAGCTTAAGGACAGGGCCTGAAGCTTTCTTT. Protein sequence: CASSLRTGPEAFF.

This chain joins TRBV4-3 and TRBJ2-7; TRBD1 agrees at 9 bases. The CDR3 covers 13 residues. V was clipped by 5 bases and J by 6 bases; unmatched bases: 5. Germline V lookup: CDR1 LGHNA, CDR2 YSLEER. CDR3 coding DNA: TGCGCCAGCAGCACGGACAGGGGTCTCGAGCAGTACTTC. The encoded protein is CASSTDRGLEQYF.

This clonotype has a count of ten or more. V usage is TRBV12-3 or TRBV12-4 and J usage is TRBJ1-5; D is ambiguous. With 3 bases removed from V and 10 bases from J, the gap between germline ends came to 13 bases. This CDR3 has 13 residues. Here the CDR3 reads CASSFGRLQPQHF. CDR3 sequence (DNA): TGTGCCAGCAGTTTTGGACGGCTTCAACCCCAGCATTTT.